This T cell receptor (beta chain) was obtained from a study of blood T cell repertoires in COVID-19. Overall study: The study drew acute and convalescent COVID-19 samples from the United States, Italy and Spain.

Seattle's enrolled individuals joined amid active infection and were then monitored longitudinally. V lost 3 bases and J lost 2, with 14 bases in between. Per the germline V gene, CDR1 is LNHDA and CDR2 is SQIVND (reference sequence). The CDR3 has 15 amino acids. Here immunoSEQ multiplex PCR was the method, and the copy in TCRdb shows in-frame clones only, minus some. The data contain approximately 89,000 clones, approximately 84% of them seen just once; the ten biggest clones take up 6.3%. Source material: peripheral blood. This TCR was recovered from a man in his 70s with COVID-19, enrolled during active disease. The rearrangement joins TRBV19 to TRBJ2-7, with D maybe TRBD1 (5 bases). The CDR3, as DNA: TGTGCCAGTAGTATTGCGGCAGGGTATGCCTACGAGCAGTACTTC. Protein: CASSIAAGYAYEQYF.